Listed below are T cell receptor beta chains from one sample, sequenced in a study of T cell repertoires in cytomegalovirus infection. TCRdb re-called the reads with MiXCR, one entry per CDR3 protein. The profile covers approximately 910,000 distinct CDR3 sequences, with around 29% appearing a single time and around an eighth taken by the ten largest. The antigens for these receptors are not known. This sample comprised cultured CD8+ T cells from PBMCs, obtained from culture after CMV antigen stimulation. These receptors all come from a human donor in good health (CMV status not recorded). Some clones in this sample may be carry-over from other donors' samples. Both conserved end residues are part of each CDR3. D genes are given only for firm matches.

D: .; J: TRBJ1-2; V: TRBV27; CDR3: CASSFGGSSGYTF
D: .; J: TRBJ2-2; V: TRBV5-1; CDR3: CASSWNLERTQPGELFF
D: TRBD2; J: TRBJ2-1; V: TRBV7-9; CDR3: CASSSPTSGGNEQFF
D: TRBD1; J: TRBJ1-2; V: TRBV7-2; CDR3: CASSLPGTGIGYTF
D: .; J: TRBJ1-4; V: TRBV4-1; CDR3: CASSQDHEKLFF
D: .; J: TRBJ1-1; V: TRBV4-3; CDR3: CASSRGEMNTEAFF
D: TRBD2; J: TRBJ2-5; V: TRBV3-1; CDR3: CASSQGLAGELQETQYF
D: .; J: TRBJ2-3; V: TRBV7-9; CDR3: CASSSGSTDTQYF
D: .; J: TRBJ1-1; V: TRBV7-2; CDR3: CASSLFLQGNTEAFF
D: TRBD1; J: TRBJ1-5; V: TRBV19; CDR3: CASSPWGTGSNQPQHF
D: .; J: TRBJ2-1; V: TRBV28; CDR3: CASSFSGDHNEQFF
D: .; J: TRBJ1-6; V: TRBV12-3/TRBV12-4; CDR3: CASSLIQPLHF
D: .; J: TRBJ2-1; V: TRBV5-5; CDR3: CASSSGWGSYNEQFF
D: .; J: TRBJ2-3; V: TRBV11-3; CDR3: CASSAWSGGDTQYF
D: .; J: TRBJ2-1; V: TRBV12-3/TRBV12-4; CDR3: CASSFRSYNEQFF
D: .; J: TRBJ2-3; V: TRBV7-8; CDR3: CASSFGSGDTQYF
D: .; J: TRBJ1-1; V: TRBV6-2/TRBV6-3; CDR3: CASSYGGRAEAFF
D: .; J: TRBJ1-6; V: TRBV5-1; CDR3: CASSLGYRSSTQRDNSPLHF
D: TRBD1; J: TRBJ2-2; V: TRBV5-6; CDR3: CASSKGQGYVGELFF
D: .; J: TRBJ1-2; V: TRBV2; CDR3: CATRILHYGYTF
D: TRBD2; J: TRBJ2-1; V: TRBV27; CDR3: CASGLAGSYNEQFF
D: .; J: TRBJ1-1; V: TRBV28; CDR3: CASRPATVNTEAFF
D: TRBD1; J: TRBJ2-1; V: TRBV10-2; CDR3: CASSEWTGAQNEQFF
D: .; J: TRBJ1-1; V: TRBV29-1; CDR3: CSVEGSVNTEAFF
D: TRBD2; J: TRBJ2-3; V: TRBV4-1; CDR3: CASSPWTSGGGTDTQYF
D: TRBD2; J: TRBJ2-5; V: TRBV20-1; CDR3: CSARYPGIAGGQETQYF
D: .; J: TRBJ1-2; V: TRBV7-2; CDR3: CASSKNLQTLYGYTF
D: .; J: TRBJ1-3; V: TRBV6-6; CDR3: CASSYSTGPGNTIYF
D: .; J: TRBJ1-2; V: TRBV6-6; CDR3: CASSYLPDSGGYTF
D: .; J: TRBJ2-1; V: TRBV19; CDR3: CASSKPGAYNEQFF
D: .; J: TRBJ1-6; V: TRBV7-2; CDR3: CASSPWPPSSYNSPLHF